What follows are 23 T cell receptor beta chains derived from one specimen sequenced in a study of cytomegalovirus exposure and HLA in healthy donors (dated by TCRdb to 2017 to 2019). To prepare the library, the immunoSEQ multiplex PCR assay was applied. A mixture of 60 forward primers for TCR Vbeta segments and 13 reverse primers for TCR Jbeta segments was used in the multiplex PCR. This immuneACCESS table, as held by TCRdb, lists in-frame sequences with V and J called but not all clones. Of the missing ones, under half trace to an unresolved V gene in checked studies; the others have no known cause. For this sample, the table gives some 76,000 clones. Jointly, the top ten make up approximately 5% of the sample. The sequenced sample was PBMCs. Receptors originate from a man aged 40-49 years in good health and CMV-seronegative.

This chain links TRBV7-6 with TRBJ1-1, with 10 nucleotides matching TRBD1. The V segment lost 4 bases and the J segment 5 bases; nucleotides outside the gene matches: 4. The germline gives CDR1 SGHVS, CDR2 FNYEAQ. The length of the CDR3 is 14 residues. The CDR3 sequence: CASSWTGGVTEAFF. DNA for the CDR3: TGTGCCAGCAGCTGGACAGGGGGAGTTACTGAAGCTTTCTTT.

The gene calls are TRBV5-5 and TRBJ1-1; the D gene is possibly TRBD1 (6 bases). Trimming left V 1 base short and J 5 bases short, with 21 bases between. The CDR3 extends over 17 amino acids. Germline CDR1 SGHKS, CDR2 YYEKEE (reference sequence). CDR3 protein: CASSLRLPWGGRTEAFF. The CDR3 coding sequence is TGTGCCAGCAGCTTGCGCCTCCCTTGGGGGGGCAGGACTGAAGCTTTCTTT.

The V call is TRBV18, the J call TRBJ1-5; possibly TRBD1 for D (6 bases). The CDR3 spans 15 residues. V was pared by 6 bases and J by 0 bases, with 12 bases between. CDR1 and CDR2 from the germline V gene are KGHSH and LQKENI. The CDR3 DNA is TGTGCCAGCTCCCTCGGACAGCCTAGCAATCAGCCCCAGCATTTT. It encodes CASSLGQPSNQPQHF. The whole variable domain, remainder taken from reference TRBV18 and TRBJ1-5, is NAGVMQNPRHLVRRRGQEARLRCSPMKGHSHVYWYRQLPEEGLKFMVYLQKENIIDESGMPKERFSAEFPKEGPSILRIQQVVRGDSAAYFCASSLGQPSNQPQHFGDGTRLSIL.

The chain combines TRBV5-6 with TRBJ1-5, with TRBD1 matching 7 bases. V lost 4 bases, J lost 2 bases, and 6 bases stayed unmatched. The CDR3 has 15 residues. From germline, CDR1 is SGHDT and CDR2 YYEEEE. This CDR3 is CASSRQGLGNQPQHF. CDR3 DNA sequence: TGTGCCAGCAGCCGACAGGGTTTAGGCAATCAGCCCCAGCATTTT.

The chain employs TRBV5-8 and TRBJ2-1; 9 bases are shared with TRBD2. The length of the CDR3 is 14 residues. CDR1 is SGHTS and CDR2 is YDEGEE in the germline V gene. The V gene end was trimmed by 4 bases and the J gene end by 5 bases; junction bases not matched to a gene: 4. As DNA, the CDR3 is TGTGCCAGCAGCCTAGCGGGAAATAACAATGAGCAGTTCTTC. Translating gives CASSLAGNNNEQFF. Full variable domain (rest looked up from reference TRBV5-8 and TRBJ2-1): EAGVTQSPTHLIKTRGQQATLRCSPISGHTSVYWYQQALGLGLQFLLWYDEGEERNRGNFPPRFSGRQFPNYSSELNVNALELEDSALYLCASSLAGNNNEQFFGPGTRLTVL.

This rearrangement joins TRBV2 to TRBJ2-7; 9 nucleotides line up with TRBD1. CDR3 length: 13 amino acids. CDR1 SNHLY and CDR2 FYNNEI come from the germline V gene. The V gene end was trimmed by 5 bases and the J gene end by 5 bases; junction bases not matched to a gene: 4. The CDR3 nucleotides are TGTGCCAGCAGTCTGGGACAGGGTAACGAGCAGTACTTC. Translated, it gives CASSLGQGNEQYF. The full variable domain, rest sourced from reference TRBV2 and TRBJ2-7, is EPEVTQTPSHQVTQMGQEVILRCVPISNHLYFYWYRQILGQKVEFLVSFYNNEISEKSEIFDDQFSVERPDGSNFTLKIRSTKLEDSAMYFCASSLGQGNEQYFGPGTRLTVT.

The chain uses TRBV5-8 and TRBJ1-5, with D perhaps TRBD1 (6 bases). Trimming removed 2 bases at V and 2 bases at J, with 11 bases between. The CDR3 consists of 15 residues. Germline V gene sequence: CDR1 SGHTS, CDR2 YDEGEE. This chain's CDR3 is CASSFSGVGNQPQHF. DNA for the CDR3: TGTGCCAGCAGCTTTTCAGGGGTCGGCAATCAGCCCCAGCATTTT.

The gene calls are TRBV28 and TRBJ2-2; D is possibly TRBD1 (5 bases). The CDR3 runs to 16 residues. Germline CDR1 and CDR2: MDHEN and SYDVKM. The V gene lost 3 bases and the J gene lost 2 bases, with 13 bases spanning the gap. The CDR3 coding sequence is TGTGCCAGCAGTTTCAGGGTAGGGGCAAACACCGGGGAGCTGTTTTTT. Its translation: CASSFRVGANTGELFF.

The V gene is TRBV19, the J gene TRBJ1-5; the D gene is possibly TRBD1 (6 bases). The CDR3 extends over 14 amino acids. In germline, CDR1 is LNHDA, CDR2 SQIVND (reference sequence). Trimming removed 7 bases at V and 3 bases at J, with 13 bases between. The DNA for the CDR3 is TGTGCCAGTACCCTGGGACAAAACAATCAGCCCCAGCATTTT. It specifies CASTLGQNNQPQHF.

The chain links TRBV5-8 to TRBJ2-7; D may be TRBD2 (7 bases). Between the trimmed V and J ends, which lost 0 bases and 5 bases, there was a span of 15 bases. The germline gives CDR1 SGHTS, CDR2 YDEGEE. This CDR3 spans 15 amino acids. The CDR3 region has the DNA TGTGCCAGCAGCTTGGGACGGGGGGCGTTTAACGAGCAGTACTTC. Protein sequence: CASSLGRGAFNEQYF.

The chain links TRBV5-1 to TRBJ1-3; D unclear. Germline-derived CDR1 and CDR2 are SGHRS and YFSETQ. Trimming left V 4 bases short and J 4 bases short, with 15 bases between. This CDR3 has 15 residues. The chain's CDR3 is CASSLGITAGNTIYF. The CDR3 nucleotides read TGCGCCAGCAGCCTGGGTATTACAGCCGGAAACACCATATATTTT.

The CDR3 DNA reads TGTGCCAGCAGTACCAGCGGGAGTTGGGACACCGGGGAGCTGTTTTTT. It codes for CASSTSGSWDTGELFF. The chain recombines TRBV5-4 with TRBJ2-2; 8 nucleotides line up with TRBD2. CDR3 length: 16 amino acids. Germline V gene lookup returns CDR1 SGHNT and CDR2 YYREEE (reference sequence). The V and J ends lost 5 bases and 3 bases, in that order; junction bases with no gene match: 9.

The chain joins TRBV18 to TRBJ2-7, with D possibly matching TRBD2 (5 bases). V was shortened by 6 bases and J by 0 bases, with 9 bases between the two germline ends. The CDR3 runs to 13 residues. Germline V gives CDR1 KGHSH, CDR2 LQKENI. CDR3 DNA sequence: TGTGCCAGCTCCTTAGGAGGCTCCTACGAGCAGTACTTC. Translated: CASSLGGSYEQYF.

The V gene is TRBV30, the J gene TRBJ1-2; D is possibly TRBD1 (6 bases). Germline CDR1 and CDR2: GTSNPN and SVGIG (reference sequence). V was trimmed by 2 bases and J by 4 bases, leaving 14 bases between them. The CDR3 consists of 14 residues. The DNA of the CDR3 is TGTGCCTGGAGTTCCCCCGGGACAATCTATGGCTACACCTTC. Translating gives CAWSSPGTIYGYTF.

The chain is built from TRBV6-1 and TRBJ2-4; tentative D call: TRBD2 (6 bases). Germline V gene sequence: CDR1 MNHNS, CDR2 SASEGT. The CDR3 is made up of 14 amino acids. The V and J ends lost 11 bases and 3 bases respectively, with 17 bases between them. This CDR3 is CAGRGSGNKNIQYF. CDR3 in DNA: TGTGCCGGCCGCGGTAGCGGAAACAAAAACATTCAGTACTTC.

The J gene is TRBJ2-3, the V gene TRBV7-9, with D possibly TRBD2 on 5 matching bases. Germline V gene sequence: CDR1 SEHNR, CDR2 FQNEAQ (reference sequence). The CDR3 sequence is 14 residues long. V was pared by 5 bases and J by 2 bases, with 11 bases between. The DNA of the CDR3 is TGTGCCAGCAGCCCGACTACCTACACAGATACGCAGTATTTT. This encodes CASSPTTYTDTQYF. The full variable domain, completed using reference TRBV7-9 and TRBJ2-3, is DTGVSQNPRHKITKRGQNVTFRCDPISEHNRLYWYRQTLGQGPEFLTYFQNEAQLEKSRLLSDRFSAERPKGSFSTLEIQRTEQGDSAMYLCASSPTTYTDTQYFGPGTRLTVL.

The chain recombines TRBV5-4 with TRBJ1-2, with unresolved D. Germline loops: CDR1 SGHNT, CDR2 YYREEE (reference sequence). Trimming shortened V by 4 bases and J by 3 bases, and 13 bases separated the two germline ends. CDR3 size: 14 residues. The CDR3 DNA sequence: TGTGCCAGCAGCGCCTCGGTGAAGTACTATGGCTACACCTTC. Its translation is CASSASVKYYGYTF.

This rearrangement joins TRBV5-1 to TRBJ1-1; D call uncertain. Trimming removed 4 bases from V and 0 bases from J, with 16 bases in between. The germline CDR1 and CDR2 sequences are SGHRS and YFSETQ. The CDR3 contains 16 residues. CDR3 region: CASSKSPFEVNTEAFF. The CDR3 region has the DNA TGCGCCAGCAGCAAAAGTCCGTTTGAGGTGAACACTGAAGCTTTCTTT.

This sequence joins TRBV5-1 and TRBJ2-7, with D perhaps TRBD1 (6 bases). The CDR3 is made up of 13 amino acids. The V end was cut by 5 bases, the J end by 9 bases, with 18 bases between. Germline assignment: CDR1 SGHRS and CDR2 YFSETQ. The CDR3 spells CASSSTGIDSQYF. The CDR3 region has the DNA TGCGCCAGCAGTTCCACAGGGATAGATTCGCAGTACTTC.

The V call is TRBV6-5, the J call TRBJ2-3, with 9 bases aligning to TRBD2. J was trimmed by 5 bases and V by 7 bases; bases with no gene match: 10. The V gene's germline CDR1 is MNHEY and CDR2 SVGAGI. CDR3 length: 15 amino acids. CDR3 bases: TGTGCCAGCAACGGGGGACTAGCTGGAAAAGATACGCAGTATTTT. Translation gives CASNGGLAGKDTQYF.

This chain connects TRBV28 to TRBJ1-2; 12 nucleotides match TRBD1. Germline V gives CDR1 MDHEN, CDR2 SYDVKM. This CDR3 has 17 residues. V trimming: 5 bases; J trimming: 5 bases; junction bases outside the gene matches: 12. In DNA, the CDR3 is TGTGCCAGCAGTGAACCAACGGGACAGGGGGCCCTTTATGGCTACACCTTC. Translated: CASSEPTGQGALYGYTF.

CDR3 sequence: CASSLTGVSGYTF. The CDR3 bases are TGTGCCAGCAGCCTGACAGGGGTTAGTGGCTACACCTTC. V is TRBV5-6 and J is TRBJ1-2; 8 bases map to TRBD1. The CDR3 consists of 13 residues. J gave up 7 bases and V 4 bases, and 6 bases lay outside the gene matches. Germline V gene data show CDR1 as SGHDT and CDR2 as YYEEEE. The whole variable domain, remainder taken from reference TRBV5-6 and TRBJ1-2, is DAGVTQSPTHLIKTRGQQVTLRCSPKSGHDTVSWYQQALGQGPQFIFQYYEEEERQRGNFPDRFSGHQFPNYSSELNVNALLLGDSALYLCASSLTGVSGYTFGSGTRLTVV.

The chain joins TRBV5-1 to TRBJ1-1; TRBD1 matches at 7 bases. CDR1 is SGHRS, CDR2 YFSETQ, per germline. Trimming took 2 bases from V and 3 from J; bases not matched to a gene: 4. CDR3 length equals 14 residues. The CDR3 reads CASSFRDSDTEAFF. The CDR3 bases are TGCGCCAGCAGCTTCCGGGACAGCGACACTGAAGCTTTCTTT.